This entry lists 28 T cell receptor beta chains sequenced from one sample in a study of T cells expressing NK-cell markers. TCRdb derives one entry per CDR3 protein from the 5' RACE reads, leaving out DNA. The ten most abundant clones cover over 35% of a sample with 150,000 or so distinct CDR3 sequences. Sequenced: blood T cells: a sorted CD56 or NKG2C T cell subset, CD4+ or CD8+ T cells, or bulk PBMC T cells (not recorded which). The receptors here all came from a woman between 45 and 60 years old in good health.

This chain uses TRBV7-9 with TRBJ2-1; the TCRdb call, TRBD2, lacks DNA for checking. This CDR3 has 15 amino acids. CDR1 and CDR2 (germline): SEHNR, FQNEAQ (reference sequence). The CDR3 here is CASSFKREISGEQFF.

This chain uses TRBV29-1 with TRBJ2-7. This CDR3 has 13 amino acids. Germline values: CDR1 SQVTM, CDR2 ANQGSEA. CDR3 protein: CSVVAFAAYEQYF.

V usage is TRBV6-2 or TRBV6-3 and J usage is TRBJ2-1; the D gene TCRdb calls, TRBD2, cannot be checked with no DNA. Germline V gives CDR1 MNHEY, CDR2 SVGEGT. The length of the CDR3 is 17 residues. CDR3 in amino acids: CASSLTTRPITYNEQFF.

The chain couples TRBV13 to TRBJ2-7; TCRdb proposes TRBD2, but this gene call is untestable without DNA. The V gene's germline CDR1 is PRHDT and CDR2 FYEKMQ (reference sequence). CDR3 length equals 22 residues. CDR3: CASSLYAPPPPASGRLRTEQYF. Combining the CDR3 with reference TRBV13 and TRBJ2-7 gives the whole variable domain AAGVIQSPRHLIKEKRETATLKCYPIPRHDTVYWYQQGPGQDPQFLISFYEKMQSDKGSIPDRFSAQQFSDYHSELNMSSLELGDSALYFCASSLYAPPPPASGRLRTEQYFGPGTRLTVT.

The rearrangement joins TRBV24-1 to TRBJ2-7; no DNA is available, so the TRBD1 call from TCRdb remains unchecked. The germline V gene encodes CDR1 KGHDR and CDR2 SFDVKD. The CDR3 sequence is 14 residues long. CDR3 amino acids: CATSDARDSYEQYF.

This chain links TRBV12-3 or TRBV12-4 with TRBJ2-3; the TCRdb D gene call, TRBD2, has no DNA to confirm it. The CDR3 has 14 amino acids. The CDR3 here is CATHSGRWVDTQYF.

The V gene is TRBV2, the J gene TRBJ2-4; without DNA, the TCRdb call of TRBD2 cannot be checked. Germline V gene data show CDR1 as SNHLY and CDR2 as FYNNEI. The CDR3 length is 17 residues. CDR3: CASTTLGGLRRETIQYF.

J is TRBJ2-7 and V is TRBV7-2; with no DNA, the TCRdb D assignment of TRBD2 cannot be verified. This CDR3 region has 16 residues. Germline assignment: CDR1 SGHTA and CDR2 FQGNSA. The CDR3 sequence: CASSLAGEGLTYEQYF. The full variable domain, rest sourced from reference TRBV7-2 and TRBJ2-7, is GAGVSQSPSNKVTEKGKDVELRCDPISGHTALYWYRQSLGQGLEFLIYFQGNSAPDKSGLPSDRFSAERTGGSVSTLTIQRTQQEDSAVYLCASSLAGEGLTYEQYFGPGTRLTVT.

This chain joins TRBV19 and TRBJ2-1; TCRdb returns TRBD2, unconfirmable since there is no DNA. Germline loops: CDR1 LNHDA, CDR2 SQIVND (reference sequence). The CDR3 runs 14 residues. This chain's CDR3 is CASSTLAGGFEQFF.

This rearrangement joins TRBV7-3 to TRBJ2-1; TCRdb names TRBD2, which stays unverified in the absence of DNA. The CDR3 is made up of 19 amino acids. Germline CDR1 is SGHTA and CDR2 is FQGTGA. The CDR3 sequence: CASSLSPRKTGLVYNEQFF.

This rearrangement joins TRBV29-1 to TRBJ1-2; TCRdb gives TRBD1 as the D gene, but with no DNA this cannot be confirmed. The CDR3 runs to 14 residues. Germline CDR1 SQVTM, CDR2 ANQGSEA. Here the CDR3 reads CSVESQAGGYGYTF.

The chain recombines TRBV2 with TRBJ2-1; the D gene TCRdb calls, TRBD1, cannot be checked with no DNA. The germline V gene has CDR1 SNHLY and CDR2 FYNNEI. The CDR3 spans 15 residues. CDR3 loop: CASSEGAGFYNEQFF.

The V and J genes are TRBV6-4 and TRBJ2-1; the D gene TCRdb calls, TRBD2, cannot be checked with no DNA. This CDR3 is 13 amino acids long. Germline CDR1 is MRHNA and CDR2 is SNTAGT. The CDR3 reads CASSDGGRSEQFF.

The chain has TRBV7-8 and TRBJ1-1; as DNA is missing, the TRBD1 call by TCRdb cannot be tested. Per germline, CDR1 SGHVS and CDR2 FQNEAQ. CDR3 length: 17 amino acids. The CDR3 sequence: CASSLGGAGASNTEAFF.

V gene TRBV27 combines with J gene TRBJ2-2; TCRdb designates TRBD2, a call that cannot be tested without DNA. Germline-derived CDR1 and CDR2 are MNHEY and SMNVEV (reference sequence). This CDR3 has 14 amino acids. CDR3 in amino acids: CASSPTTRPGELFF.

The chain joins TRBV7-9 to TRBJ1-5. There are 15 residues in the CDR3. The germline V gene has CDR1 SEHNR and CDR2 FQNEAQ (reference sequence). CDR3 sequence reads: CASSKAGRRSQPQHF.

This chain connects TRBV20-1 to TRBJ2-5; the TCRdb call, TRBD1, lacks DNA for checking. This CDR3 has 13 residues. Per the germline V gene, CDR1 is DFQATT and CDR2 is SNEGSKA (reference sequence). CDR3 in amino acids: CSAPAGEGETQYF.

The chain is built from TRBV2 and TRBJ1-1; TCRdb's D gene call, TRBD1, goes unchecked for lack of DNA. The CDR3 extends over 15 amino acids. The germline gives CDR1 SNHLY, CDR2 FYNNEI. The CDR3 region is CASREDRGRNTEAFF.

The chain couples TRBV12-3 or TRBV12-4 to TRBJ2-3; TCRdb calls TRBD1, which cannot be checked without DNA. The CDR3 is 12 residues long. The chain's CDR3 is CASGDRGFSQYF.

This sequence joins TRBV7-2 and TRBJ2-7. Germline V gene data show CDR1 as SGHTA and CDR2 as FQGNSA. CDR3 length: 13 amino acids. Here the CDR3 reads CASSLVALHEQYF.

This chain joins TRBV7-9 and TRBJ2-3. The CDR3 is 16 residues long. CDR1 SEHNR and CDR2 FQNEAQ come from the germline V gene (reference sequence). CDR3 sequence reads: CASSYNEAASTDTQYF.

V is TRBV18 and J is TRBJ2-5; TCRdb returns TRBD2, unconfirmable since there is no DNA. The CDR3 contains 15 residues. The germline CDR1 and CDR2 sequences are KGHSH and LQKENI. The CDR3 here is CASSPLLAVQETQYF.

The V gene is TRBV12-3 or TRBV12-4, the J gene TRBJ2-4; the TCRdb call, TRBD1, lacks DNA for checking. CDR3 length equals 13 residues. The CDR3 spells CASTRGEGDIQYF.

The gene calls are TRBV7-6 and TRBJ2-3; without DNA, the TCRdb call of TRBD1 cannot be checked. Germline CDR1 is SGHVS and CDR2 is FNYEAQ. The CDR3 sequence is 13 residues long. The CDR3 here is CASSLVGGDTQYF.

This chain uses TRBV29-1 with TRBJ2-7; lacking DNA, the TRBD1 call made by TCRdb goes unchecked. Looked up from germline, CDR1 is SQVTM and CDR2 is ANQGSEA. The CDR3 is 12 residues long. This chain's CDR3 is CSATGSNYEQYF.

Here the CDR3 reads CASSLVGTGGQETQYF. The chain has TRBV4-2 and TRBJ2-5; the TRBD1 assignment by TCRdb is unverifiable without DNA. Germline CDR1 LGHNA, CDR2 YNFKEQ. CDR3 size: 16 residues.

The V and J genes are TRBV24-1 and TRBJ2-1; there is no DNA to check the TCRdb D call of TRBD1. The CDR3 is 14 amino acids. Germline values: CDR1 KGHDR, CDR2 SFDVKD. The CDR3: CATSQAGWYNEQFF.

The chain carries TRBV20-1 and TRBJ2-7; TCRdb selects TRBD1, and the lack of DNA leaves this call unchecked. The CDR3 is 13 residues long. Germline V lookup: CDR1 DFQATT, CDR2 SNEGSKA (reference sequence). The CDR3: CSARRTGTREQYF.